The sequence of this T cell receptor (beta chain) was determined in a study of blood T cell repertoires in COVID-19. About the study: There were acute and convalescent COVID-19 samples, and they came from the United States, Italy and Spain. T cells, B-cell-depleted T cells, or PBMCs supplied cDNA or gDNA.

CDR3 size: 11 residues. V shed 7 bases and J shed 1 base, with 4 bases lying between them. Germline CDR1 is SNHLY and CDR2 is FYNNEI. Repertoires were generated with immunoSEQ multiplex PCR, while TCRdb's copy carries only in-frame clones and drops some. The sample lists 55,000 to 65,000 clones; around 90% were seen once. V is TRBV2 and J is TRBJ2-5; D is uncertain. Sequenced: peripheral blood. This TCR was sampled from a human donor with acute or convalescent COVID-19. The donor label of this sample is uncertain. CDR3 nucleotide sequence: TGTGCCAGCACGGGCCAAGAGACCCAGTACTTC. Protein product: CASTGQETQYF.